These 30 T cell receptor beta chains were sequenced from one sample in a study of spatial heterogeneity in lung cancer. Study-level points and caveats: One measure, the expanded intratumoral alpha and beta TCR count, tracked tumor mutation counts.

Their specific antigens are unknown. As for time point: sample taken at primary tumor resection. Using its own MiXCR run on the 5' RACE reads, TCRdb lists one record per CDR3 protein. The sample lists about 7,200 distinct CDR3 sequences, about 10% occurring once. The source was lung tumor tissue, collected at surgery. These TCRs come from a female donor with early-stage non-small cell lung cancer.

This clonotype was seen more than once but under ten times. V usage is TRBV7-9 and J usage is TRBJ1-3, with TRBD1 matching 7 bases. V dropped 5 bases and J dropped 0; count of bases not matched to a gene: 7. In germline, CDR1 is SEHNR, CDR2 FQNEAQ (reference sequence). CDR3 length equals 16 residues. The CDR3 sequence: CASSQADRNSGNTIYF. DNA for the CDR3: TGTGCCAGCAGCCAGGCGGACAGGAACTCTGGAAACACCATATATTTT.

This chain links TRBV7-9 with TRBJ2-5; the match to TRBD1 covers 7 bases. Trimming at V came to 4 bases and at J to 3 bases, leaving 5 bases not matched to a gene. From germline, CDR1 is SEHNR and CDR2 FQNEAQ (reference sequence). The CDR3 is 14 amino acids. In DNA form, the CDR3 reads TGTGCCAGCAGCTACTCCGGGACAGAAGAGACCCAGTACTTC. Translating it yields CASSYSGTEETQYF.

The chain employs TRBV4-1 and TRBJ2-5; D gene ambiguous. V lost 1 base and J lost 1, with 7 bases in between. This CDR3 comprises 14 residues. Germline assignment: CDR1 MGHRA and CDR2 YSYEKL. CDR3 in amino acids: CASSQAEGQETQYF. Here the CDR3 DNA reads TGCGCCAGCAGCCAAGCGGAAGGCCAAGAGACCCAGTACTTC.

On this clonotype itself: Possible read error: a much larger clone is one base away. V is TRBV15 and J is TRBJ1-3; 8 nucleotides line up with TRBD1. Trimming at V came to 4 bases and at J to 6 bases, leaving 11 bases not matched to a gene. The CDR3 runs to 16 residues. CDR1 and CDR2 (germline): LNHNV, YYDKDF (reference sequence). CDR3 bases: TGTGCCACCAGCACAAACCAGGGGGCAAGAGAAAACACCATATATTTT. This sequence encodes CATSTNQGARENTIYF.

This clonotype has more than one count but fewer than ten. The CDR3 DNA is TGCGCCAGCAGCCAAGGAAGCGGACAGGGCTACGAGCAGTACTTC. Translated, it gives CASSQGSGQGYEQYF. The V and J genes are TRBV4-1 and TRBJ2-7, with TRBD1 identical over 8 bases. In germline, CDR1 is MGHRA, CDR2 YSYEKL. V dropped 1 base and J dropped 3; count of bases not matched to a gene: 5. The CDR3 consists of 15 residues.

The rearrangement uses TRBV7-2 and TRBJ2-3; no clear D gene. This CDR3 comprises 14 residues. Trimming stripped 1 base from V and 3 bases from J, with 8 bases between. Germline lookup yields CDR1 SGHTA and CDR2 FQGNSA. CDR3 amino acids: CASSLGHTTDTQYF. CDR3 DNA: TGTGCCAGCAGCTTAGGACATACTACAGATACGCAGTATTTT.

The rearrangement links TRBV19 to TRBJ1-2, with D perhaps TRBD1 (5 bases). Germline lookup yields CDR1 LNHDA and CDR2 SQIVND (reference sequence). The ends were cut back, 3 bases at V and 3 bases at J, with 17 bases in the middle. This CDR3 has 16 residues. Here the CDR3 reads CASSIEAGWKDYGYTF. CDR3 DNA: TGTGCCAGTAGTATTGAGGCAGGGTGGAAAGACTATGGCTACACCTTC.

This clonotype is classed as medium-sized. V and J are TRBV30 and TRBJ1-1; TRBD1 is a possible D gene (6 bases). V lost 3 bases, J lost 6 bases, and 20 bases lay in between. Germline V gene data show CDR1 as GTSNPN and CDR2 as SVGIG (reference sequence). The CDR3 totals 15 residues. The CDR3, as DNA: TGTGCCTGGAGGGGGGGACAATTAAAAAACGCTGAAGCTTTCTTT. Translating it yields CAWRGGQLKNAEAFF.

This chain connects TRBV7-2 to TRBJ2-3; D remains ambiguous. This CDR3 has 13 amino acids. V gave up 2 bases and J gave up 4 bases, with 7 bases separating them. The V gene's germline CDR1 is SGHTA and CDR2 FQGNSA. CDR3 loop: CASSLQAADTQYF. The CDR3 DNA is TGTGCCAGCAGCTTACAGGCTGCAGATACGCAGTATTTT. Variable domain in full (rest from reference TRBV7-2 and TRBJ2-3): GAGVSQSPSNKVTEKGKDVELRCDPISGHTALYWYRQSLGQGLEFLIYFQGNSAPDKSGLPSDRFSAERTGGSVSTLTIQRTQQEDSAVYLCASSLQAADTQYFGPGTRLTVL.

Within the sample, this clonotype is large (0.1 to 1%). The V gene is TRBV7-9, the J gene TRBJ1-4, with 7 bases lining up with TRBD1. This CDR3 spans 18 amino acids. Germline-derived CDR1 and CDR2 are SEHNR and FQNEAQ (reference sequence). V lost 3 bases and J lost 3; bases outside the gene matches: 13. This CDR3 is CASSFRGHPGQPNEKLFF. The CDR3 DNA reads TGTGCCAGCAGCTTTAGGGGTCATCCGGGACAGCCTAATGAAAAACTGTTTTTT.

This clonotype was seen ten or more times. The gene calls are TRBV28 and TRBJ1-2; D call uncertain. The CDR3 is 13 amino acids. V lost 10 bases and J lost 5, with 17 bases in between. CDR1 is MDHEN and CDR2 is SYDVKM in the germline V gene. CDR3 loop: CATSPAGVYGYTF. The CDR3 DNA sequence: TGTGCCACCTCGCCGGCAGGCGTTTATGGCTACACCTTC.

This clonotype was seen a handful of times. One junction end does not reproduce the germline sequence, and a read error may be involved. V gene TRBV24-1 combines with J gene TRBJ1-2; 7 nucleotides line up with TRBD1. Per the germline V gene, CDR1 is KGHDR and CDR2 is SFDVKD. The CDR3 is made up of 16 amino acids. This CDR3 is CATSEAPDRAVYDYTF. CDR3 nucleotide sequence: TGTGCCACCAGTGAGGCTCCCGACAGGGCGGTCTATGACTACACCTTC.

By share of the sample, this clonotype is medium-sized. Its ends do not fully match the called genes, so a read error is possible. V and J are TRBV2 and TRBJ2-5; the D gene could be TRBD1 or TRBD2 (5 bases each). The V gene's germline CDR1 is SNHLY and CDR2 FYNNEI. There are 8 residues in the CDR3. The CDR3 loop reads CAITGAHF. Here the CDR3 DNA reads TGTGCGATAACCGGGGCCCACTTC. Drawing the rest from reference TRBV2 and TRBJ2-5, the complete variable domain is EPEVTQTPSHQVTQMGQEVILRCVPISNHLYFYWYRQILGQKVEFLVSFYNNEISEKSEIFDDQFSVERPDGSNFTLKIRSTKLEDSAMYFCAITGAHFGPGTRLLVL.

This chain's CDR3 is CASSQSVRAAFF. CDR3 bases: TGCGCCAGCAGTCAATCGGTCAGGGCTGCTTTCTTT. The V gene is TRBV23-1, the J gene TRBJ1-1, with D possibly being TRBD1 (5 bases). TRBV23-1 is flagged as an ORF with uncertain function. Trimming took 0 bases from V and 11 from J, leaving 10 bases between them. The length of the CDR3 is 12 residues.

The sample holds a few counts of this clonotype. The rearrangement uses TRBV20-1 and TRBJ2-7, with D hard to call. Germline V CDR1 and CDR2: DFQATT, SNEGSKA (reference sequence). The CDR3 runs to 12 residues. V was shortened by 3 bases and J by 7 bases, with 13 bases between the two germline ends. CDR3 sequence: CSASGLRREQYF. CDR3 DNA sequence: TGCAGTGCTAGCGGGCTACGGCGGGAGCAGTACTTC.

This clonotype is classed as large (0.1 to 1%). V is TRBV28 and J is TRBJ2-7; tentatively, D is TRBD1 (6 bases). This CDR3 has 15 amino acids. In germline, CDR1 is MDHEN, CDR2 SYDVKM. V dropped 5 bases and J dropped 3 bases, with 17 bases sitting between them. This CDR3 reads CASSRHPSTGYEQYF. CDR3 DNA: TGTGCCAGCAGTCGCCATCCTTCGACAGGCTACGAGCAGTACTTC. The variable domain in full, with the rest retrieved from reference TRBV28 and TRBJ2-7, is DVKVTQSSRYLVKRTGEKVFLECVQDMDHENMFWYRQDPGLGLRLIYFSYDVKMKEKGDIPEGYSVSREKKERFSLILESASTNQTSMYLCASSRHPSTGYEQYFGPGTRLTVT.

Within the sample, this clonotype is medium-sized. The V gene is TRBV5-1, the J gene TRBJ1-1; no definite D call. V lost 0 bases and J 1 base, leaving 7 bases between the germline ends. CDR3 length equals 14 residues. CDR1 is SGHRS and CDR2 is YFSETQ in the germline V gene. The DNA for the CDR3 is TGCGCCAGCAGCTTGGCCAGGTGGAACACTGAAGCTTTCTTT. Its translation: CASSLARWNTEAFF.

Relative to its sample, this clonotype is medium-sized. The chain has TRBV28 and TRBJ2-3; D remains unclear. Germline CDR1 is MDHEN and CDR2 is SYDVKM. The CDR3 sequence is 13 residues long. V dropped 7 bases and J dropped 2 bases, with 10 bases sitting between them. The CDR3: CASKRADTDTQYF. The CDR3 DNA follows: TGTGCCAGCAAACGAGCCGACACAGATACGCAGTATTTT.

V and J are TRBV28 and TRBJ2-7; D is perhaps TRBD1 or TRBD2 (6 bases each). The germline V gene encodes CDR1 MDHEN and CDR2 SYDVKM. The CDR3 runs to 14 residues. Trimming shortened V by 5 bases and J by 7 bases, and 18 bases separated the two germline ends. CDR3 sequence: CASSTPSGAREQYF. As DNA, the CDR3 is TGTGCCAGCAGTACTCCTTCGGGGGCGAGGGAGCAGTACTTC.

This clonotype was counted only a few times. The chain joins TRBV27 to TRBJ2-3; 8 bases agree with TRBD1. The junction had 10 bases not matched to a gene; V was cut back by 6 bases and J by 2 bases. There are 16 residues in the CDR3. In germline, CDR1 is MNHEY, CDR2 SMNVEV (reference sequence). This CDR3 is CASSSDRGRSTDTQYF. The CDR3 nucleotides are TGTGCCAGCAGCAGCGACAGGGGCCGATCCACAGATACGCAGTATTTT.

By share of the sample, this clonotype is medium-sized (0.01 to 0.1%). The chain uses TRBV12-3 or TRBV12-4 and TRBJ2-1, with D tentatively TRBD1 (6 bases). Trimming took off 4 bases at V and 5 bases at J, with 21 bases between the two ends. The CDR3 spans 17 residues. CDR3 nucleotides: TGTGCCAGCAGTTCCCCATCGAGGGGGTATGAAAACAATGAGCAGTTCTTC. Protein: CASSSPSRGYENNEQFF.

Judged by abundance, this clonotype is medium-sized. The chain has TRBV11-2 and TRBJ2-3; D possibly matches TRBD1 or TRBD2 (5 bases each). CDR1 and CDR2 from the germline V gene are SGHAT and FQNNGV. V lost 1 base to trimming and J lost 5 bases, with 13 bases between them. This CDR3 is built from 15 residues. The CDR3 DNA follows: TGTGCCAGCAGCTTAGGTTTAGGGGCGGGAGATACGCAGTATTTT. Protein sequence: CASSLGLGAGDTQYF.

This clonotype is deemed medium-sized. The genes are TRBV3-1 and TRBJ1-1; maybe TRBD1 (6 bases). The CDR3 sequence is 15 residues long. Deletions cut 3 bases from V and 1 base from J, with 12 bases between. Germline lookup yields CDR1 LGHDT and CDR2 YNNKEL (reference sequence). The CDR3 protein is CASSHGQFANTEAFF. The DNA of the CDR3 is TGTGCCAGCAGCCATGGACAGTTTGCGAACACTGAAGCTTTCTTT.

This clonotype was seen repeatedly, ten times or more. V and J are TRBV2 and TRBJ1-3; tentatively, D is TRBD1 (6 bases). The CDR3 is 17 amino acids. Germline V CDR1 and CDR2: SNHLY, FYNNEI. V was trimmed by 1 base and J by 1 base, leaving 14 bases between them. DNA for the CDR3: TGTGCCAGCAGTGAAGTGGGGGCCTTACGGTCTGGAAACACCATATATTTT. Protein product: CASSEVGALRSGNTIYF.

V gene TRBV7-2 combines with J gene TRBJ2-1; TRBD1 aligns across 7 bases. Germline V gene data show CDR1 as SGHTA and CDR2 as FQGNSA. After removal of 6 bases from V and 3 bases from J, the junction contained 8 bases not matched to a gene. The CDR3 consists of 15 residues. CDR3 sequence (DNA): TGTGCCAGCAGACCGACCGGGACAGACTACAATGAGCAGTTCTTC. Its protein product is CASRPTGTDYNEQFF.

On this clonotype: A single base separates this from a much larger clone, so it may be a read error. This chain connects TRBV6-2 or TRBV6-3 to TRBJ2-7; D is possibly TRBD1 (6 bases). The germline gives CDR1 MNHEY, CDR2 SVGEGT. The CDR3 runs to 14 residues. The CDR3 spells CASSHRDIRDDQYF. In DNA form, the CDR3 reads TGTGCCAGCAGTCACAGGGACATACGGGACGACCAGTACTTC.

This clonotype is medium-sized within its sample. The CDR3, as DNA: TGCGCCAGCAGCCCGGGATCGTTCCAAGAGACCCAGTACTTC. The encoded protein is CASSPGSFQETQYF. The J gene is TRBJ2-5, the V gene TRBV5-1, with a possible D match to TRBD2 (5 bases). The CDR3 is 14 amino acids. Germline V gives CDR1 SGHRS, CDR2 YFSETQ. V was shortened by 4 bases and J by 1 base, with 11 bases between the two germline ends.

This rearrangement joins TRBV18 to TRBJ2-3, with D unclear. The germline V gene encodes CDR1 KGHSH and CDR2 LQKENI. The CDR3 has 16 residues. V lost 2 bases and J 2 bases, leaving 14 bases between the germline ends. CDR3 sequence: CASSPTSRRNTDTQYF. DNA for the CDR3: TGTGCCAGCTCACCAACTTCCAGGCGTAACACAGATACGCAGTATTTT. The whole variable domain, filled in from reference TRBV18 and TRBJ2-3, reads NAGVMQNPRHLVRRRGQEARLRCSPMKGHSHVYWYRQLPEEGLKFMVYLQKENIIDESGMPKERFSAEFPKEGPSILRIQQVVRGDSAAYFCASSPTSRRNTDTQYFGPGTRLTVL.

This clonotype qualifies as medium-sized. The chain joins TRBV19 to TRBJ1-2, with D tentatively TRBD1 (6 bases). CDR1 is LNHDA and CDR2 is SQIVND in the germline V gene (reference sequence). V was clipped by 7 bases and J by 0 bases, with 15 bases between them. This CDR3 is 15 amino acids long. The CDR3 sequence: CASKPRQVANYGYTF. The CDR3 DNA is TGTGCCAGTAAACCGCGACAGGTAGCTAACTATGGCTACACCTTC.

In its sample, this clonotype ranks as medium-sized. The chain joins TRBV19 to TRBJ1-6, with TRBD1 identical over 10 bases. Trimming cost V 7 bases and J 7 bases; bases outside gene matches: 13. Germline CDR1 and CDR2: LNHDA and SQIVND (reference sequence). The CDR3 runs 17 residues. In nucleotides, the CDR3 is TGTGCCAGTACCCAGAAACCGACAGGGGGCTCAAATTCACCCCTCCACTTT. This encodes CASTQKPTGGSNSPLHF.